The 21 T cell receptor beta chains given below trace back to one sample, sequenced in a study of beta chain features in type 1 diabetes. What was sequenced were expressed TCRB transcripts, since all of the isolated RNA had been reverse transcribed. Generated by immunoSEQ multiplex PCR, the TCRdb table keeps only in-frame clones and is missing some. The data hold about 300,000 clones, with under 8.5% observed a single time. The sequenced sample was central memory CD4+ T cells from blood. These receptors were obtained from a woman aged 18-30 years in good health.

The rearrangement uses TRBV7-9 and TRBJ2-7; D not certain. The CDR3 contains 14 residues. Germline lookup yields CDR1 SEHNR and CDR2 FQNEAQ (reference sequence). Trimming left V 1 base short and J 4 bases short, with 11 bases between. In DNA, the CDR3 is TGTGCCAGCAGCTTAGGCCCTGCTGGATACGAGCAGTACGTC. This translates into CASSLGPAGYEQYV.

A few counts support this clone. Given a far larger clone just one base away, this is likely a sequencing read error. V and J are TRBV6-1 and TRBJ1-1, with no clear D. Germline CDR1 and CDR2: MNHNS and SASEGT. V was cut by 1 base and J by 4 bases, with 7 bases left in between. CDR3 size: 13 residues. CDR3 region: CASSEGAGTEAFF. Written as DNA, the CDR3 is TGTGCCAGCAGTGAAGGGGCGGGCACTGAAGCTTTCTTT.

V and J are TRBV6-1 and TRBJ2-1; weak D call: TRBD1 (5 bases). Trimming stripped 7 bases from V and 6 bases from J, with 10 bases between. The germline CDR1 and CDR2 sequences are MNHNS and SASEGT. The CDR3 length is 12 residues. The CDR3, as DNA: TGTGCCAGCACCCCCCAGGGCAATGAGCAGTTCTTC. Its translation is CASTPQGNEQFF.

The V call is TRBV4-1, the J call TRBJ2-3; 12 positions match TRBD2. The CDR3 has 19 amino acids. The junction had 10 bases not matched to a gene; V was cut back by 1 base and J by 2 bases. Germline V gives CDR1 MGHRA, CDR2 YSYEKL. The CDR3 spells CASSQVLAGGQLYTDTQYF. The CDR3 DNA sequence: TGCGCCAGCAGCCAAGTACTAGCGGGGGGCCAATTATACACAGATACGCAGTATTTT.

This clone was seen at least ten times. J is TRBJ2-2 and V is TRBV2, with TRBD1 as a possible D gene (6 bases). V gave up 3 bases and J gave up 0 bases, with 8 bases separating them. Germline V gene data show CDR1 as SNHLY and CDR2 as FYNNEI. The CDR3 runs 15 residues. The CDR3 loop reads CASSEQGSNTGELFF. The CDR3 region has the DNA TGTGCCAGCAGTGAGCAGGGGTCGAACACCGGGGAGCTGTTTTTT.

A few counts support this clone. The genes are TRBV4-1 and TRBJ2-3; the match to TRBD1 covers 12 bases. The length of the CDR3 is 17 residues. Germline-derived CDR1 and CDR2 are MGHRA and YSYEKL. J gave up 4 bases and V 0 bases, and 5 bases lay outside the gene matches. The CDR3, as DNA: TGCGCCAGCAGCCAAGATGGGACAGGGGGCATAGCAGATACGCAGTATTTT. It encodes CASSQDGTGGIADTQYF.

The chain employs TRBV7-6 and TRBJ2-2; 14 bases match TRBD2. Unmatched junction bases numbered 8, after V lost 5 bases and J lost 6 bases. Germline V CDR1 and CDR2: SGHVS, FNYEAQ. The CDR3 sequence is 17 residues long. The DNA for the CDR3 is TGTGCCAGCAGCCCGGGGACTAGCGGGAGTTTTTCCGGGGAGCTGTTTTTT. The encoded protein is CASSPGTSGSFSGELFF. Using reference TRBV7-6 and TRBJ2-2 for the parts outside the CDR3, the full variable domain is GAGVSQSPRYKVTKRGQDVALRCDPISGHVSLYWYRQALGQGPEFLTYFNYEAQQDKSGLPNDRFSAERPEGSISTLTIQRTEQRDSAMYRCASSPGTSGSFSGELFFGEGSRLTVL.

This clone was seen at least ten times. The chain employs TRBV2 and TRBJ2-4; unclear D gene. V was cut by 2 bases and J by 2 bases, with 7 bases left in between. The CDR3 runs to 14 residues. Germline-derived CDR1 and CDR2 are SNHLY and FYNNEI. The CDR3 DNA follows: TGTGCCAGCAGTGAATCCATATCCAAAAACATTCAGTACTTC. Translating gives CASSESISKNIQYF.

By its share, this clone is medium-sized. The chain combines TRBV5-4 with TRBJ1-2; tentative D call: TRBD1 (5 bases). The V end was cut by 10 bases, the J end by 4 bases, with 20 bases between. Germline V lookup: CDR1 SGHNT, CDR2 YYREEE (reference sequence). The CDR3 length is 14 residues. As DNA, the CDR3 is TGTGCCGTGCTGATAACTGACAGCCTCTATGGCTACACCTTC. Translation: CAVLITDSLYGYTF.

The chain carries TRBV11-2 and TRBJ2-7; D may be TRBD2 (5 bases). Looked up from germline, CDR1 is SGHAT and CDR2 is FQNNGV. V lost 1 base and J 5 bases, leaving 6 bases between the germline ends. This CDR3 is built from 12 residues. CDR3 bases: TGTGCCAGCAGCTTAGCCGGGAACGAGCAGTACTTC. Translating gives CASSLAGNEQYF. Combining the CDR3 with reference TRBV11-2 and TRBJ2-7 gives the whole variable domain EAGVAQSPRYKIIEKRQSVAFWCNPISGHATLYWYQQILGQGPKLLIQFQNNGVVDDSQLPKDRFSAERLKGVDSTLKIQPAKLEDSAVYLCASSLAGNEQYFGPGTRLTVT.

The CDR3 spells CASSPSRSLAGLEQYF. The DNA of the CDR3 is TGTGCCAGCAGCCCCTCGAGGTCGCTAGCGGGACTGGAGCAGTACTTC. The rearrangement joins TRBV11-1 to TRBJ2-7; TRBD2 matches at 9 bases. CDR1 and CDR2 from the germline V gene are SGHAT and FQDESV (reference sequence). The CDR3 is 16 residues long. With 5 bases clipped from V and 7 bases from J, the junction kept 15 bases outside the gene matches.

This clone was seen a few times. This chain joins TRBV4-3 and TRBJ2-6; either TRBD1 or TRBD2 may supply D (5 bases each). This CDR3 region has 17 residues. Germline CDR1 LGHNA, CDR2 YSLEER. Deletions cut 3 bases from V and 2 bases from J, with 14 bases between. The CDR3 reads CASSHTHGAPGANVLTF. The DNA of the CDR3 is TGCGCCAGCAGCCATACACACGGGGCTCCTGGGGCCAACGTCCTGACTTTC.

This clone was detected only a few times. This chain uses TRBV7-2 with TRBJ2-1; TRBD2 aligns across 11 bases. The V gene's germline CDR1 is SGHTA and CDR2 FQGNSA. The junction had 10 bases not matched to a gene; V was cut back by 5 bases and J by 4 bases. The CDR3 totals 17 residues. CDR3 sequence: CASSRTQLAGVYNEQFF. CDR3 in DNA: TGTGCCAGCAGCAGAACCCAACTAGCGGGGGTGTACAATGAGCAGTTCTTC.

The table lists this clone with a few counts. The gene calls are TRBV7-9 and TRBJ1-4; maybe TRBD1 (6 bases). The CDR3 totals 13 residues. V shed 5 bases and J shed 5 bases, with 9 bases lying between them. The germline V gene encodes CDR1 SEHNR and CDR2 FQNEAQ (reference sequence). DNA for the CDR3: TGTGCCAGCAGCCGGGACACAAATGAAAAACTGTTTTTT. Translated, it gives CASSRDTNEKLFF.

The V call is TRBV29-1, the J call TRBJ1-2; D gene uncertain. This CDR3 contains 14 residues. The V end was cut by 1 base, the J end by 1 base, with 10 bases between. CDR1 and CDR2 (germline): SQVTM, ANQGSEA. DNA for the CDR3: TGCAGCGTTGAAGCGGGAAATCATAACTATGGCTACACCTTC. It specifies CSVEAGNHNYGYTF.

The rearrangement links TRBV6-1 to TRBJ2-7; 8 nucleotides align to TRBD2. Losses at the gene ends were 5 bases for V and 6 bases for J; bases not matched to a gene: 6. The CDR3 extends over 13 amino acids. Germline-derived CDR1 and CDR2 are MNHNS and SASEGT. In DNA, the CDR3 is TGTGCCAGCAGTACCGGACTAGCAGGCGAGCAGTACGTC. It yields the protein CASSTGLAGEQYV.

This clone was counted between two and nine times. The gene calls are TRBV5-6 and TRBJ2-3; D ambiguous. Trimming pared 4 bases from V and 9 bases from J, leaving 12 bases between. In germline, CDR1 is SGHDT, CDR2 YYEEEE. The CDR3 sequence is 12 residues long. The DNA for the CDR3 is TGTGCCAGCAGCCCCGGCGGAAGGACGCAGTATTTT. Its protein product is CASSPGGRTQYF. Drawing the rest from reference TRBV5-6 and TRBJ2-3, the complete variable domain is DAGVTQSPTHLIKTRGQQVTLRCSPKSGHDTVSWYQQALGQGPQFIFQYYEEEERQRGNFPDRFSGHQFPNYSSELNVNALLLGDSALYLCASSPGGRTQYFGPGTRLTVL.

The rearrangement joins TRBV5-4 to TRBJ2-1, with D hard to call. Germline CDR1 reads SGHNT; CDR2 reads YYREEE (reference sequence). This CDR3 comprises 15 residues. Trimming removed 1 base at V and 2 bases at J, with 10 bases between. DNA of the CDR3: TGTGCCAGCAGCTTGTTCACGTCTCCCTACAATGAGCAGTTCTTC. Amino acid sequence: CASSLFTSPYNEQFF.

The rearrangement links TRBV5-6 to TRBJ2-2; D remains unclear. Germline loops: CDR1 SGHDT, CDR2 YYEEEE. V lost 5 bases, J lost 5 bases, and 10 bases lay in between. This CDR3 has 13 amino acids. DNA for the CDR3: TGTGCCAGCAGACGAGACATTACCGGGGAGCTGTTTTTT. Amino acids: CASRRDITGELFF.

This clone showed up just a few times. This chain joins TRBV11-2 and TRBJ2-7; TRBD2 aligns across 8 bases. The CDR3 totals 14 residues. V trimming: 1 base; J trimming: 4 bases; junction bases outside the gene matches: 3. Germline V gene lookup returns CDR1 SGHAT and CDR2 FQNNGV. The CDR3 DNA reads as TGTGCCAGCAGCTTAGCGGGAGGGGAGTACGAGCAGTACTTC. It specifies CASSLAGGEYEQYF.

This clone was counted ten times or more. This chain joins TRBV15 and TRBJ1-3; a possible D gene is TRBD1 (5 bases). Germline loops: CDR1 LNHNV, CDR2 YYDKDF (reference sequence). The V and J ends lost 4 bases and 1 base respectively, with 14 bases between them. The CDR3 consists of 16 residues. CDR3 bases: TGTGCCACCAGCATTCCGGGACCGGTGTCTGGAAACACCATATATTTT. Translating it yields CATSIPGPVSGNTIYF.